One and the same sample provided the 27 T cell receptor beta chains below, sequenced in a study of T cell clonality in common variable immunodeficiency. Measured with immunoSEQ multiplex PCR; TCRdb has only the in-frame clones, and not every one. This table holds about 60,000 clones with no singletons; the top ten claim roughly 1.5%. Material: peripheral blood mononuclear cells. These receptor sequences come from a person aged 18 to 75 in good health.

Many counts were recorded for this clone. Read data end 3 residues before the CDR3 end; the end is taken from the germline J gene. J is TRBJ1-3 and V is TRBV7-8; 10 bases align to TRBD1. The germline V gene has CDR1 SGHVS and CDR2 FQNEAQ. The CDR3 runs 16 residues. Losses at the gene ends were 1 base for V and 9 bases for J; bases not matched to a gene: 9. Partial CDR3 DNA: TGTGCCAGCAGCTTAGTCCGACAGGGGGCACCGGCCACC. It is translated as CASSLVRQGAPAT. The whole CDR3 protein reads CASSLVRQGAPATIYF.

This clone was recorded at least ten times. The read gets to within 3 residues of the CDR3 end, and the germline J gene fills in the rest. The chain employs TRBV7-7 and TRBJ2-1; unclear D gene. Germline values: CDR1 SSHAT, CDR2 FNYEAQ (reference sequence). This CDR3 is built from 15 residues. V was clipped by 6 bases and J by 5 bases, with 17 bases between them. The covered CDR3 bases are TGTGCCAGCAGTCCTTTAGAGCAAATCAACAATGAG. Translated: CASSPLEQINNE. The full-length CDR3 reads as CASSPLEQINNEQFF.

This clone was recorded at least ten times. The CDR3 protein is CASSYGQGTYEQYF. The CDR3 DNA, read in part, is TGTGCCAGTAGTTATGGACAGGGGACCTACGAG. The rearrangement links TRBV19 to TRBJ2-7; 9 bases are shared with TRBD1. The read stops 3 residues short of the end of the CDR3; the missing end is completed from the germline J gene. From germline, CDR1 is LNHDA and CDR2 SQIVND (reference sequence). The CDR3 sequence is 14 residues long. V shed 5 bases, J shed 2 bases, and the junction held 4 bases outside the gene matches. Using reference TRBV19 and TRBJ2-7 for the parts outside the CDR3, the full variable domain is DGGITQSPKYLFRKEGQNVTLSCEQNLNHDAMYWYRQDPGQGLRLIYYSQIVNDFQKGDIAEGYSVSREKKESFPLTVTSAQKNPTAFYLCASSYGQGTYEQYFGPGTRLTVT.

This clone appeared many times. The read ends 3 residues early relative to the CDR3; the germline J gene fills the gap. This rearrangement joins TRBV5-1 to TRBJ1-4; TRBD1 agrees at 9 bases. Trimming removed 4 bases from V and 8 bases from J; junction bases left unmatched: 6. Germline assignment: CDR1 SGHRS and CDR2 YFSETQ. This CDR3 is built from 14 residues. CDR3 region: CASSTGTGREKLFF. The CDR3 bases that were read are TGCGCCAGCAGCACCGGGACAGGGAGGGAAAAA.

Turning to this clone: The read comes to an end 3 residues before the CDR3 does, leaving the germline J gene to fill in the end. The chain employs TRBV29-1 and TRBJ2-7; TRBD1 is a possible D gene (5 bases). With 3 bases removed from V and 3 bases from J, the gap between germline ends came to 6 bases. CDR1 and CDR2 (germline): SQVTM, ANQGSEA. This CDR3 has 11 residues. The sequenced part of the CDR3 DNA is TGCAGCGTTGAGGGGCACTACGAG. Its translation is CSVEGHYE. The CDR3 as a whole reads CSVEGHYEQYF.

This clone has at least ten counts. The CDR3 loop is CASSPGQSNTGELFF. CDR3 DNA (partial): TGCGCCAGCAGCCCGGGACAGTCGAACACCGGGGAG. V and J are TRBV5-1 and TRBJ2-2; 7 bases fit TRBD1. With the read ending 3 residues before the CDR3 end, the germline J gene is used to fill in that end. V gave up 4 bases and J gave up 0 bases; unmatched junction bases: 3. In germline, CDR1 is SGHRS, CDR2 YFSETQ. This CDR3 has 15 residues.

At least ten counts were recorded for this clone. The CDR3 goes on 3 residues after the read ends, and that part is filled in from the germline J gene. The J gene is TRBJ2-1, the V gene TRBV20-1, with TRBD2 identical over 10 bases. Trimming at V came to 0 bases and at J to 0 bases, leaving 8 bases not matched to a gene. The CDR3 covers 18 residues. Germline CDR1 is DFQATT and CDR2 is SNEGSKA (reference sequence). The part of the CDR3 DNA that was read is TGCAGTGCTAGAGATCGGACTAGCGGAAAGAGCTCCTACAATGAG. It specifies CSARDRTSGKSSYNE. The whole CDR3 protein is CSARDRTSGKSSYNEQFF.

This clone has a count of ten or more. The CDR3 is cut off 3 residues early in the read; its end comes from the germline J gene. This chain links TRBV13 with TRBJ2-2; possible D gene TRBD1, 5 bases. Germline V gene data show CDR1 as PRHDT and CDR2 as FYEKMQ (reference sequence). Between the trimmed V and J ends, which lost 0 bases and 7 bases, there was a span of 9 bases. The CDR3 runs 14 residues. The CDR3 bases that were read are TGTGCCAGCAGCTTAGGGGGGCGAGGCGGGGAG. Translation gives CASSLGGRGGE. The entire CDR3 sequence reads CASSLGGRGGELFF. Filled out from reference TRBV13 and TRBJ2-2, the complete variable domain reads AAGVIQSPRHLIKEKRETATLKCYPIPRHDTVYWYQQGPGQDPQFLISFYEKMQSDKGSIPDRFSAQQFSDYHSELNMSSLELGDSALYFCASSLGGRGGELFFGEGSRLTVL.

There are many counts of this clone. The read is 3 residues too short to cover the CDR3 end, so that end is filled in from the germline J gene. V gene TRBV2 combines with J gene TRBJ2-7; 10 bases match TRBD2. This CDR3 has 14 residues. CDR1 is SNHLY, CDR2 FYNNEI, per germline. V trimming: 5 bases; J trimming: 2 bases; junction bases outside the gene matches: 3. CDR3 region: CASSQSGRAYEQYF. CDR3 DNA (partial): TGTGCCAGCAGTCAAAGCGGGAGGGCCTACGAG.

This clone showed up many times. The CDR3 end is not reached by the read, which stops 3 residues before it; the germline J gene fills it in. J is TRBJ2-3 and V is TRBV24-1, with D uncertain. This CDR3 region has 13 residues. The germline CDR1 and CDR2 sequences are KGHDR and SFDVKD. V gave up 2 bases and J gave up 6 bases, with 8 bases separating them. CDR3 sequence: CATSDSRRDTQYF. The sequenced CDR3 bases are TGTGCCACCAGTGATTCGAGGCGGGATACG.

Ten or more counts support this clone. The read stops 3 residues short of the end of the CDR3; the missing end is completed from the germline J gene. The chain carries TRBV6-4 and TRBJ2-3, with D possibly TRBD2 on 6 matching bases. Germline CDR1 reads MRHNA; CDR2 reads SNTAGT. This CDR3 region has 15 residues. The V end was cut by 3 bases, the J end by 0 bases, with 10 bases between. CDR3 in amino acids: CASSEVSGSTDTQYF. The CDR3 bases that were read are TGTGCCAGCAGTGAAGTAAGCGGGAGCACAGATACG.

The sample holds many counts of this clone. The sequenced fragment ends 3 residues before the CDR3 boundary, so the rest is inferred from the germline J gene. The chain recombines TRBV7-2 with TRBJ1-1; 7 bases match TRBD1. V was pared by 5 bases and J by 1 base, with 4 bases of the junction left unmatched. This CDR3 contains 14 residues. Germline CDR1 reads SGHTA; CDR2 reads FQGNSA. CDR3 amino acids: CASSIAGGNTEAFF. The DNA read from the CDR3 is TGTGCCAGCAGCATCGCAGGGGGGAACACTGAA.

In the case of this clone: The read terminates 3 residues before the CDR3 end, so the remaining end is supplied by the germline J gene. The chain recombines TRBV13 with TRBJ2-7; 12 bases fit TRBD2. Germline V lookup: CDR1 PRHDT, CDR2 FYEKMQ (reference sequence). The CDR3 length is 14 residues. V gave up 6 bases and J gave up 3 bases; unmatched junction bases: 3. CDR3 bases read: TGTGCCAGCAGTCTAGCGGGGGGGGGCTACGAG. It specifies CASSLAGGGYE. The full CDR3 sequence reads CASSLAGGGYEQYF.

This clone was observed many times. The read finishes 3 residues shy of the CDR3 end, and the germline J gene is used to complete it. The genes are TRBV20-1 and TRBJ1-1, with a possible D match to TRBD1 (6 bases). CDR1 and CDR2 from the germline V gene are DFQATT and SNEGSKA (reference sequence). Trimming stripped 5 bases from V and 3 bases from J, with 16 bases between. CDR3 length: 14 residues. The CDR3 bases that were read are TGCAGTGCTGAGGGGAAGGGGGTTGACACTGAA. This codes for CSAEGKGVDTE. The CDR3, in full, reads CSAEGKGVDTEAFF.

This clone occurred many times. The sequenced fragment ends 3 residues before the CDR3 boundary, so the rest is inferred from the germline J gene. This chain uses TRBV10-3 with TRBJ1-2; 9 bases are shared with TRBD1. The junction had 13 bases not matched to a gene; V was cut back by 7 bases and J by 7 bases. Germline values: CDR1 ENHRY, CDR2 SYGVKD. The length of the CDR3 is 15 residues. CDR3 sequence: CAIKATGTGLFGYTF. The DNA read from the CDR3 is TGTGCCATCAAAGCGACAGGGACAGGGCTCTTTGGC.

This clone was observed many times. The read gets to within 3 residues of the CDR3 end, and the germline J gene fills in the rest. V usage is TRBV6-1 and J usage is TRBJ1-5; D is ambiguous. Germline V gives CDR1 MNHNS, CDR2 SASEGT. V lost 2 bases, J lost 6 bases, and 5 bases lay in between. The CDR3 loop spans 12 amino acids. CDR3 in amino acids: CASSESGQPQHF. CDR3 DNA, as far as it was read: TGTGCCAGCAGTGAATCGGGTCAGCCC.

This clone was recorded at least ten times. With the read ending 3 residues before the CDR3 end, the germline J gene is used to fill in that end. The V and J genes are TRBV20-1 and TRBJ2-1; possibly TRBD2 for D (6 bases). The V end lost 6 bases, the J end lost 7 bases, and 22 bases lay between the germline ends. CDR3 length equals 15 residues. Per germline, CDR1 DFQATT and CDR2 SNEGSKA (reference sequence). The CDR3 spells CSAGPLAPSGNEQFF. The sequenced CDR3 bases are TGCAGTGCAGGCCCACTAGCTCCAAGTGGTAATGAG.

This clone appeared many times. The sequenced CDR3 bases are TGTGCCAGCAGCTTCGGTAGCGGATACAAAAACATT. Its protein product is CASSFGSGYKNI. The full-length CDR3 reads as CASSFGSGYKNIQYF. The V and J genes are TRBV7-2 and TRBJ2-4, with a possible D match to TRBD2 (6 bases). The read falls 3 residues short of the CDR3 end, and the missing part is taken from the germline J gene. The germline V gene has CDR1 SGHTA and CDR2 FQGNSA. The CDR3 consists of 15 residues. Trimming removed 3 bases from V and 3 bases from J, with 12 bases in between. The variable domain in full, completed from reference TRBV7-2 and TRBJ2-4, reads GAGVSQSPSNKVTEKGKDVELRCDPISGHTALYWYRQSLGQGLEFLIYFQGNSAPDKSGLPSDRFSAERTGGSVSTLTIQRTQQEDSAVYLCASSFGSGYKNIQYFGAGTRLSVL.

This clone was recorded at least ten times. The CDR3 end lies 3 residues beyond the end of the read and is filled in from the germline J gene. This chain joins TRBV11-2 and TRBJ2-1; 9 nucleotides line up with TRBD1. The CDR3 has 14 amino acids. The trim removed 4 bases at V and 7 bases at J, leaving 5 bases unmatched. Germline V CDR1 and CDR2: SGHAT, FQNNGV. CDR3 DNA (partial): TGTGCCAGCAGCTCAGGACAGGGGTGGAATGAG. It is translated as CASSSGQGWNE. The whole CDR3 protein reads CASSSGQGWNEQFF.

This clone was recorded many times. The observed sequence ends 3 residues before the CDR3 terminus, with the missing tail filled in from the germline J gene. This chain joins TRBV5-1 and TRBJ2-6; D is possibly TRBD2 (6 bases). The CDR3 has 15 residues. The V end lost 0 bases, the J end lost 2 bases, and 6 bases lay between the germline ends. CDR1 and CDR2 (germline): SGHRS, YFSETQ. The CDR3 region is CASSLGGAGANVLTF. The covered CDR3 bases are TGCGCCAGCAGCTTGGGGGGGGCTGGGGCCAACGTC. Filled out from reference TRBV5-1 and TRBJ2-6, the complete variable domain reads KAGVTQTPRYLIKTRGQQVTLSCSPISGHRSVSWYQQTPGQGLQFLFEYFSETQRNKGNFPGRFSGRQFSNSRSEMNVSTLELGDSALYLCASSLGGAGANVLTFGAGSRLTVL.

The table lists this clone with many counts. The read gets to within 3 residues of the CDR3 end, and the germline J gene fills in the rest. The chain recombines TRBV12-3 or TRBV12-4 with TRBJ1-2; 10 bases map to TRBD1. The CDR3 consists of 14 residues. V dropped 5 bases and J dropped 6; count of bases not matched to a gene: 6. The DNA read from the CDR3 is TGTGCCAGCAGTCGGGGACAGGGGTCGAATGGC. Protein: CASSRGQGSNG. The entire CDR3 is CASSRGQGSNGYTF.

This clone was counted ten times or more. From the germline J gene comes the end of the CDR3, since the read stops 3 residues before it. The chain links TRBV18 to TRBJ2-1; D is possibly TRBD2 (6 bases). V was clipped by 3 bases and J by 6 bases, with 15 bases between them. Germline CDR1 KGHSH, CDR2 LQKENI. CDR3 length: 15 residues. Partial CDR3 DNA: TGTGCCAGCTCACCTAGGACTAACCCTCTCAATGAG. This translates into CASSPRTNPLNE. The entire CDR3 reads CASSPRTNPLNEQFF.

Many counts were recorded for this clone. The read is 3 residues too short to cover the CDR3 end, so that end is filled in from the germline J gene. This chain links TRBV5-5 with TRBJ2-7, with D perhaps matching TRBD1 (6 bases). The CDR3 covers 15 residues. Germline CDR1 SGHKS, CDR2 YYEKEE (reference sequence). The V end was cut by 4 bases, the J end by 2 bases, with 16 bases between. This CDR3 reads CASSPDTGITYEQYF. The DNA read from the CDR3 is TGTGCCAGCAGCCCCGATACAGGGATCACCTACGAG. Complete variable domain (other parts from reference TRBV5-5 and TRBJ2-7): DAGVTQSPTHLIKTRGQQVTLRCSPISGHKSVSWYQQVLGQGPQFIFQYYEKEERGRGNFPDRFSARQFPNYSSELNVNALLLGDSALYLCASSPDTGITYEQYFGPGTRLTVT.

This clone was counted many times. The CDR3 protein is CASSRGQDHKPQHF. The covered CDR3 bases are TGTGCCAGTAGCAGGGGACAGGACCATAAGCCC. The chain recombines TRBV19 with TRBJ1-5, with 8 bases that match TRBD1. With the read ending 3 residues before the CDR3 end, the germline J gene is used to fill in that end. This CDR3 spans 14 amino acids. CDR1 is LNHDA and CDR2 is SQIVND in the germline V gene (reference sequence). V dropped 6 bases and J dropped 8; count of bases not matched to a gene: 9.

This clone appeared a few times. Read coverage stops 3 residues before the CDR3 terminus; the germline J gene supplies the remainder. This chain connects TRBV20-1 to TRBJ2-7, with 11 nucleotides matching TRBD1. The CDR3 runs to 14 residues. Trimming cost V 3 bases and J 6 bases; bases outside gene matches: 7. Germline loops: CDR1 DFQATT, CDR2 SNEGSKA (reference sequence). The CDR3 DNA, read in part, is TGCAGTGCTAGGGGACAGGGGGGTAGGGGCGAG. Residues: CSARGQGGRGE. Given in full, the CDR3 is CSARGQGGRGEQYF.

This clone was detected many times. The observed sequence ends 3 residues before the CDR3 terminus, with the missing tail filled in from the germline J gene. J is TRBJ1-4 and V is TRBV5-1; unclear D gene. The CDR3 has 15 amino acids. V was trimmed by 5 bases and J by 3 bases, leaving 14 bases between them. Germline-derived CDR1 and CDR2 are SGHRS and YFSETQ. CDR3: CASSPYGEANEKLFF. The covered CDR3 bases are TGCGCCAGCAGTCCCTACGGGGAAGCTAATGAAAAA. The complete variable domain, with remaining parts taken from reference TRBV5-1 and TRBJ1-4, reads KAGVTQTPRYLIKTRGQQVTLSCSPISGHRSVSWYQQTPGQGLQFLFEYFSETQRNKGNFPGRFSGRQFSNSRSEMNVSTLELGDSALYLCASSPYGEANEKLFFGSGTQLSVL.

This clone occurred many times. The CDR3 end falls 3 residues outside the read, so it is completed with the germline J gene. V is TRBV28 and J is TRBJ1-6, with TRBD1 identical over 12 bases. Germline CDR1 MDHEN, CDR2 SYDVKM. The ends lost 3 bases at V and 10 bases at J; junction bases unmatched: 7. CDR3 length: 16 amino acids. CDR3 sequence: CASSFGGQGAGSPLHF. CDR3 bases read: TGTGCCAGCAGTTTCGGGGGACAGGGGGCGGGGTCACCC.